The rows below give T cell receptor beta chains drawn from one sample of a study of blood T cell repertoires in COVID-19. TCRdb keeps only in-frame clones here, not all; method: immunoSEQ multiplex PCR. The sample includes about 170,000 clones, 82% of them seen just once. Sequences were obtained from peripheral blood. Receptors originate from a woman aged 70-85 years with acute or convalescent COVID-19. CDR3s include the opening cysteine and the closing phenylalanine or tryptophan. The D gene is left open where the match is weak. Expanded clones get a size class; other rows say once, few or many, or leave the size out.

TRBJ1-2 TRBD1 . TRBV7-9 TGTGCCAGCAGCTTGGGACAGAACTATGGCTACACCTTC CASSLGQNYGYTF
TRBJ2-3 TRBD2 . TRBV6-5 TGTGCCAGCAGTCCCTTTGGGGGGGGCACAGATACGCAGTATTTT CASSPFGGGTDTQYF
TRBJ2-7 TRBD1 . TRBV4-1 TGCGCCAGCAGCCAAGGGACAGGGTGGGCACCCTACGAGCAGTACTTC CASSQGTGWAPYEQYF
TRBJ2-2 TRBD2 . TRBV19 TGTGCCAGTAGCGTACGCGGGAGTGACACCGGGGAGCTGTTTTTT CASSVRGSDTGELFF
TRBJ2-7 . . TRBV6-2/TRBV6-3 TGTGCCAGCAGTTACAGGACGGGATCCGTGCAGTACTTC CASSYRTGSVQYF
TRBJ1-2 TRBD1 . TRBV12-3/TRBV12-4 TGTGCCAGCAGTTTGGGACAGGGAGGCTACACCTTC CASSLGQGGYTF
TRBJ1-5 . . TRBV30 TGTGCCTGGAGGCGACAGAACAATCAGCCCCAGCATTTT CAWRRQNNQPQHF
TRBJ2-1 TRBD1 . TRBV6-2/TRBV6-3 TGTGCCAGCAGCCACGGGACAGCCAATGAGCAGTTCTTC CASSHGTANEQFF
TRBJ1-2 . . TRBV7-2 TGTGCCAGCAGCTTAGTAACTAATGGCTACACCTTC CASSLVTNGYTF
TRBJ2-7 TRBD1 . TRBV7-9 TGTGCCAGCAGCTTAGCGATCGGGACAGGCTCCTACGAGCAGTACTTC CASSLAIGTGSYEQYF
TRBJ2-3 TRBD1 . TRBV6-2/TRBV6-3 TGTGCCAGCAGTTACTCGGGACAGGGGGTGAGATCTAGCACAGATACGCAGTATTTT CASSYSGQGVRSSTDTQYF
TRBJ2-7 . . TRBV3-1/TRBV3-2 TGTGCCAGCAGCCAAAGCAGGGTCGGCTACGAGCAGTACTTC CASSQSRVGYEQYF
TRBJ2-2 . . TRBV7-7 TGTGCCAGCAGCTTAAATAGCGGTATGAACACCGGGGAGCTGTTTTTT CASSLNSGMNTGELFF
TRBJ1-6 TRBD1 . TRBV11-3 TGTGCCAGCAGCTTAACTACGACAGGGCGGAATTCACCCCTCCACTTT CASSLTTTGRNSPLHF
TRBJ1-6 TRBD1 . TRBV5-1 TGCGCCAGCAGCGAGGGGACAGCGAATTCACCCCTCCACTTT CASSEGTANSPLHF
TRBJ2-1 . . TRBV19 TGTGCCAGTAGTATAGATCATTCCCCCTACAATGAGCAGTTCTTC CASSIDHSPYNEQFF
TRBJ2-7 TRBD1 . TRBV9 TGTGCCAGCAGCGTTGGAGGACAGGGTTACGAGCAGTACTTC CASSVGGQGYEQYF
TRBJ2-3 . . TRBV14 TGTGCCAGCAGCCTAAGTAGCCTAGCGAGGGGCACAGATACGCAGTATTTT CASSLSSLARGTDTQYF
TRBJ1-2 TRBD1 . TRBV19 TGTGCCAGTAGTTCCCAGGCCCTCGGACAGGATGGCTACACCTTC CASSSQALGQDGYTF
TRBJ1-1 . . TRBV12-3/TRBV12-4 TGTGCCAGCAGGAACACACAGGATATTGAAGCTTTCTTT CASRNTQDIEAFF
TRBJ1-4 . . TRBV7-9 TGTGCCAGCAGCTTAGTATCTGGGGGGACTAATGAAAAACTGTTTTTT CASSLVSGGTNEKLFF
TRBJ1-6 . . TRBV5-1 TGCGCCAGCAGCTCGGACAGCAATTCACCCCTCCACTTT CASSSDSNSPLHF
TRBJ1-1 TRBD1 . TRBV5-6 TGTGCCAGCAGCTTGCGGCCCCCGGGACAGGGAAATACTGAAGCTTTCTTT CASSLRPPGQGNTEAFF
TRBJ1-2 . . TRBV6-5 TGTGCCAGCAGTCCCTCCCCGACAGTAAAGGGCTACACCTTC CASSPSPTVKGYTF
TRBJ2-7 TRBD2 . TRBV14 TGTGCCAGCAGCCAAGCTCTAGCGGGGGTCTCCTACGAGCAGTACTTC CASSQALAGVSYEQYF
TRBJ1-2 . . TRBV3-1/TRBV3-2 TGTGCCAGCAGCCAAGAGGTACAGGCGTCCTATGGCTACACCTTC CASSQEVQASYGYTF
TRBJ2-5 . . TRBV19 TGTGCCAGTAAGGCACTACCGAATCAAGAGACCCAGTACTTC CASKALPNQETQYF
TRBJ2-5 TRBD1 once TRBV9 TGTGCCAGCAGCGCTGGGACAGGGCAACAAGAGACCCAGTACTTC CASSAGTGQQETQYF
TRBJ1-2 TRBD1 . TRBV6-5 TGTGCCAGCAGTTCCAGCCCAGGGGGCTATGGCTACACCTTC CASSSSPGGYGYTF
TRBJ1-1 TRBD1 . TRBV5-6 TGTGCCAGCAGCCCCGGGACAGGGGTTTCTGAAGCTTTCTTT CASSPGTGVSEAFF
TRBJ1-1 . . TRBV27 TGTGCCAGCAGTTTTGGGGGGGGAGAAGCTTTCTTT CASSFGGGEAFF
TRBJ2-3 TRBD2 once TRBV5-6 TGTGCCAGCAGCGGGCGACTAGCGCCCAGCACAGATACGCAGTATTTT CASSGRLAPSTDTQYF
TRBJ1-2 . . TRBV5-6 TGTGCCAGCAGCTTGATCTCCCTTTACAGGGAAGGGGATGGCTACACCTTC CASSLISLYREGDGYTF
TRBJ1-5 . . TRBV19 TGTGCCAGTAGTTACAGAGTCAATCAGCCCCAGCATTTT CASSYRVNQPQHF
TRBJ1-2 TRBD1 . TRBV28 TGTGCCAGCAGGACCCTCCGGGACAGGAATATGTATGGCTACACCTTC CASRTLRDRNMYGYTF
TRBJ2-3 . once TRBV1 TGCACCAGCAGCCAAGAGGCTAGCGGGAGTACAGATACGCAGTATTTT CTSSQEASGSTDTQYF
TRBJ2-5 . . TRBV10-3 TGTGCCATCAGTGTTTCAGGACAGCAAGAGACCCAGTACTTC CAISVSGQQETQYF
TRBJ1-1 . . TRBV29-1 TGCAGCGTACAGACAGGGAACACTGAAGCTTTCTTT CSVQTGNTEAFF
TRBJ1-2 . . TRBV14 TGTGCCAGCAGCCAAGGTCCGGGAGAGATTTATGGCTACACCTTC CASSQGPGEIYGYTF
TRBJ2-3 . . TRBV28 TGTGCCACCGGGGGACTTCCTATAACAGATACGCAGTATTTT CATGGLPITDTQYF
TRBJ1-5 TRBD1 few TRBV5-5 TGTGCCAGCAGCTTGGGGGGGACAGGTAACAATCAGCCCCAGCATTTT CASSLGGTGNNQPQHF
TRBJ2-3 TRBD2 . TRBV4-3 TGCGCCAGCAGCTACCTGACTAGCGGCCCCACAGATACGCAGTATTTT CASSYLTSGPTDTQYF
TRBJ2-7 . . TRBV29-1 TGCAGCGTTGAAACTCCGGGACTTAGGTCCTACGAGCAGTACTTC CSVETPGLRSYEQYF
TRBJ2-7 . . TRBV18 TGTGCCAGCTCACCGGGGCCTGTAAACTACGAGCAGTACTTC CASSPGPVNYEQYF
TRBJ1-2 . . TRBV19 TGTGCCAGTAGTGGATCGGGAGCCTACTATGGCTACACCTTC CASSGSGAYYGYTF